The 8 T cell receptor beta chains below all came from one sample that was sequenced in a study of chemoradiotherapy in HPV16-positive cancers. TCRdb's copy holds only in-frame clones and misses some; the assay was immunoSEQ multiplex PCR. The sample holds 25,000 to 40,000 clones, about 86% seen once. Sample: blood, taken from a patient who underwent chemoradiotherapy. These TCRs come from a human donor with HPV-associated anogenital cancer.

V usage is TRBV7-8 and J usage is TRBJ2-1, with D possibly being TRBD1 or TRBD2 (5 bases each). The CDR3 sequence is 14 residues long. V gave up 2 bases and J gave up 10 bases, with 15 bases separating them. Germline V gene lookup returns CDR1 SGHVS and CDR2 FQNEAQ. Here the CDR3 reads CASSLSGTVGEQFF. In DNA form, the CDR3 reads TGTGCCAGCAGCTTAAGTGGGACGGTCGGCGAGCAGTTCTTC.

The chain has TRBV27 and TRBJ1-1; a weak D match, TRBD1 (5 bases). The CDR3 length is 14 residues. The germline gives CDR1 MNHEY, CDR2 SMNVEV (reference sequence). Trimming removed 5 bases from V and 3 bases from J, with 13 bases in between. CDR3 in amino acids: CASSVGAAYTEAFF. The CDR3 DNA reads TGTGCCAGCAGTGTAGGGGCCGCCTACACTGAAGCTTTCTTT.

In its sample, this clone was seen a few times. The rearrangement links TRBV7-9 to TRBJ2-3, with unresolved D. This CDR3 is built from 15 residues. CDR1 is SEHNR, CDR2 FQNEAQ, per germline (reference sequence). Trimming left V 6 bases short and J 2 bases short, with 15 bases between. Written as DNA, the CDR3 is TGTGCCAGCAGGCCAGCTCGGACGGACACAGATACGCAGTATTTT. Protein sequence: CASRPARTDTDTQYF.

This clone was observed once. This chain connects TRBV19 to TRBJ1-5, with D hard to call. Trimming cost V 3 bases and J 3 bases, with 15 bases left between them. This CDR3 has 16 residues. Germline loops: CDR1 LNHDA, CDR2 SQIVND (reference sequence). CDR3 in amino acids: CASSIRVARANQPQHF. The CDR3, as DNA: TGTGCCAGTAGTATTAGGGTCGCGAGGGCCAATCAGCCCCAGCATTTT.

The chain employs TRBV11-2 and TRBJ2-7; tentative D call: TRBD2 (6 bases). The CDR3 consists of 13 residues. With 3 bases removed from V and 6 bases from J, the gap between germline ends came to 12 bases. Germline-derived CDR1 and CDR2 are SGHAT and FQNNGV. The CDR3: CASSLGGWGEQYF. CDR3 coding DNA: TGTGCCAGCAGCTTGGGGGGTTGGGGCGAGCAGTACTTC.

The rearrangement links TRBV6-1 to TRBJ1-4, with 8 bases aligning to TRBD1. Trimming removed 6 bases from V and 7 bases from J; junction bases left unmatched: 10. This CDR3 has 15 amino acids. Germline loops: CDR1 MNHNS, CDR2 SASEGT. The CDR3 nucleotides read TGTGCCAGCAGCCCCCGGACAGGGAGTGGTGAAAAACTGTTTTTT. It specifies CASSPRTGSGEKLFF.

The chain combines TRBV2 with TRBJ2-5; 11 nucleotides agree with TRBD2. The CDR3 contains 15 residues. Losses at the gene ends were 6 bases for V and 3 bases for J; bases not matched to a gene: 6. Germline V lookup: CDR1 SNHLY, CDR2 FYNNEI. The CDR3 region has the DNA TGTGCCAGCAGAACTCTGGGACTAGCGGAAGAGACCCAGTACTTC. As protein: CASRTLGLAEETQYF.

J is TRBJ1-2 and V is TRBV9, with 7 positions matching TRBD1. Trimming removed 0 bases from V and 5 bases from J; junction bases left unmatched: 13. This CDR3 region has 17 residues. Germline V lookup: CDR1 SGDLS, CDR2 YYNGEE. The CDR3 protein is CASSVERGQAGFYGYTF. The CDR3 DNA is TGTGCCAGCAGCGTAGAAAGAGGACAGGCTGGATTTTATGGCTACACCTTC.